These 29 T cell receptor beta chains came from one sample sequenced in a study of blood T cell repertoires in COVID-19. Assay used: immunoSEQ multiplex PCR; TCRdb lists only in-frame clones, some missing. The sample shows approximately 180,000 clones, over 60% of them seen only once. Material: peripheral blood. The source is a woman between 65 and 79 years old with acute or convalescent COVID-19.

This chain links TRBV3-1 (or the pseudogene TRBV3-2) with TRBJ1-3; a possible D gene is TRBD1 (5 bases). Trimming left V 5 bases short and J 4 bases short, with 9 bases between. CDR3 size: 13 residues. Germline CDR1 LGHDT, CDR2 YNNKEL (reference sequence). This CDR3 is CASSASGGNTIYF. The CDR3 DNA reads as TGTGCCAGCAGCGCATCAGGGGGAAACACCATATATTTT.

For the CDR3, the DNA is TGTGCCAGCAAAGAGGGAGCTTCTGGGGCCAACGTCCTGACTTTC. Translation gives CASKEGASGANVLTF. V usage is TRBV6-5 and J usage is TRBJ2-6, with D perhaps TRBD2 (5 bases). The CDR3 loop spans 15 amino acids. With 7 bases removed from V and 1 base from J, the gap between germline ends came to 11 bases. Germline CDR1 is MNHEY and CDR2 is SVGAGI.

V is TRBV3-1 (or the pseudogene TRBV3-2) and J is TRBJ2-3, with a tentative D call TRBD2 (6 bases). The CDR3 has 15 amino acids. Trimming cost V 5 bases and J 4 bases, with 16 bases left between them. Germline V CDR1 and CDR2: LGHDT, YNNKEL (reference sequence). The CDR3 sequence is CASSGRGTPPDTQYF. In nucleotides, the CDR3 is TGTGCCAGCAGCGGTCGCGGGACCCCCCCAGATACGCAGTATTTT.

The chain carries TRBV20-1 and TRBJ2-1; the D is unclear. V gave up 5 bases and J gave up 4 bases, with 6 bases separating them. The length of the CDR3 is 11 residues. Per germline, CDR1 DFQATT and CDR2 SNEGSKA (reference sequence). CDR3 region: CSASLYNEQFF. CDR3 bases: TGCAGTGCTTCCCTTTACAATGAGCAGTTCTTC.

The chain employs TRBV20-1 and TRBJ2-1; possible D gene TRBD2, 5 bases. Trimming took 5 bases from V and 8 from J, leaving 10 bases between them. Germline CDR1 and CDR2: DFQATT and SNEGSKA (reference sequence). This CDR3 has 11 residues. The chain's CDR3 is CSAQVGDEQFF. CDR3 nucleotides: TGCAGTGCTCAGGTGGGAGATGAGCAGTTCTTC.

This clone was observed once. The chain links TRBV28 to TRBJ2-4; 7 bases are shared with TRBD1. The germline CDR1 and CDR2 sequences are MDHEN and SYDVKM. With 5 bases clipped from V and 7 bases from J, the junction kept 5 bases outside the gene matches. The CDR3 spans 13 residues. CDR3 sequence reads: CASSIGQANIQYF. CDR3 in DNA: TGTGCCAGCAGTATCGGACAGGCTAACATTCAGTACTTC.

In this sample, this clone turned up a few times. J is TRBJ1-2 and V is TRBV5-1; D may be TRBD1 (5 bases). Trimming took 7 bases from V and 8 from J, leaving 21 bases between them. Germline CDR1 reads SGHRS; CDR2 reads YFSETQ. The CDR3 has 14 amino acids. The CDR3 spells CASGTDWASGGYTF. In nucleotides, the CDR3 is TGCGCCAGCGGGACTGATTGGGCCTCGGGGGGCTACACCTTC. The complete variable domain, with remaining parts taken from reference TRBV5-1 and TRBJ1-2, reads KAGVTQTPRYLIKTRGQQVTLSCSPISGHRSVSWYQQTPGQGLQFLFEYFSETQRNKGNFPGRFSGRQFSNSRSEMNVSTLELGDSALYLCASGTDWASGGYTFGSGTRLTVV.

V and J are TRBV7-8 and TRBJ2-7; TRBD2 aligns across 14 bases. Trimming cost V 5 bases and J 4 bases; bases outside gene matches: 4. This CDR3 is 15 amino acids long. CDR1 is SGHVS, CDR2 FQNEAQ, per germline. The CDR3 coding sequence is TGTGCCAGCAGCAACGGACTAGCGGGAGGATACGAGCAGTACTTC. Its protein product is CASSNGLAGGYEQYF.

J is TRBJ1-2 and V is TRBV6-5, with D hard to call. Trimming cost V 4 bases and J 4 bases, with 16 bases left between them. The CDR3 runs 15 residues. Germline assignment: CDR1 MNHEY and CDR2 SVGAGI. As DNA, the CDR3 is TGTGCCAGCAGTTCTGATTTTGGTGGAGTCTATGGCTACACCTTC. Translated: CASSSDFGGVYGYTF.

This chain's CDR3 is CASSRETATSYEQYF. CDR3 nucleotides: TGCGCCAGCAGCCGAGAGACAGCTACCTCCTACGAGCAGTACTTC. The rearrangement joins TRBV4-1 to TRBJ2-7, with a tentative D call TRBD1 (5 bases). V was trimmed by 4 bases and J by 0 bases, leaving 13 bases between them. Germline V gene lookup returns CDR1 MGHRA and CDR2 YSYEKL. The CDR3 is 15 amino acids.

The CDR3 loop reads CAWRRGQGGSPLHF. DNA for the CDR3: TGTGCCTGGAGGAGGGGACAGGGCGGTTCACCCCTCCACTTT. V and J are TRBV30 and TRBJ1-6; 9 positions match TRBD1. This CDR3 contains 14 residues. Germline values: CDR1 GTSNPN, CDR2 SVGIG (reference sequence). V dropped 3 bases and J dropped 9; count of bases not matched to a gene: 6.

The chain links TRBV7-9 to TRBJ2-7, with D possibly matching TRBD1 (6 bases). Germline values: CDR1 SEHNR, CDR2 FQNEAQ (reference sequence). The V end lost 5 bases, the J end lost 5 bases, and 13 bases lay between the germline ends. The length of the CDR3 is 13 residues. This CDR3 is CASSPLGANEQYF. CDR3 DNA sequence: TGTGCCAGCAGCCCCTTGGGGGCAAACGAGCAGTACTTC.

This clone was detected only once. The rearrangement links TRBV7-9 to TRBJ2-7, with D hard to call. V was cut by 1 base and J by 0 bases, with 7 bases left in between. Germline V gene lookup returns CDR1 SEHNR and CDR2 FQNEAQ (reference sequence). The CDR3 covers 14 residues. CDR3 sequence reads: CASSLVDTSYEQYF. CDR3 DNA: TGTGCCAGCAGCTTAGTAGACACCTCCTACGAGCAGTACTTC.

The rearrangement uses TRBV19 and TRBJ2-2; 7 nucleotides match TRBD2. CDR1 is LNHDA, CDR2 SQIVND, per germline (reference sequence). V lost 9 bases, J lost 0 bases, and 13 bases stayed unmatched. The CDR3 is made up of 17 amino acids. CDR3: CASNPLGGRANTGELFF. CDR3 nucleotides: TGTGCCAGCAATCCCCTTGGGGGGAGGGCGAACACCGGGGAGCTGTTTTTT.

The genes are TRBV19 and TRBJ2-4; 8 positions match TRBD2. Germline CDR1 reads LNHDA; CDR2 reads SQIVND (reference sequence). The CDR3 covers 16 residues. V dropped 3 bases and J dropped 0; count of bases not matched to a gene: 4. The CDR3 DNA follows: TGTGCCAGTAGTATCCTTCTAGCGGGAGCCAAAAACATTCAGTACTTC. Its translation is CASSILLAGAKNIQYF. Looking up the rest from reference TRBV19 and TRBJ2-4 gives the full variable domain: DGGITQSPKYLFRKEGQNVTLSCEQNLNHDAMYWYRQDPGQGLRLIYYSQIVNDFQKGDIAEGYSVSREKKESFPLTVTSAQKNPTAFYLCASSILLAGAKNIQYFGAGTRLSVL.

The CDR3: CAWSWRGDQPQHF. The CDR3 bases are TGTGCCTGGAGTTGGAGGGGAGATCAGCCCCAGCATTTT. The rearrangement uses TRBV30 and TRBJ1-5, with D maybe TRBD1 (5 bases). CDR3 length: 13 residues. Trimming pared 2 bases from V and 5 bases from J, leaving 10 bases between. Germline V CDR1 and CDR2: GTSNPN, SVGIG (reference sequence).

The chain employs TRBV18 and TRBJ1-4, with D possibly being TRBD1 (5 bases). Germline V CDR1 and CDR2: KGHSH, LQKENI. Trimming stripped 2 bases from V and 7 bases from J, with 8 bases between. This CDR3 comprises 13 residues. CDR3: CASSPGGSEKLFF. The CDR3 region has the DNA TGTGCCAGCTCACCAGGGGGGAGTGAAAAACTGTTTTTT.

This sequence joins TRBV3-1 (or the pseudogene TRBV3-2) and TRBJ1-1; D gene unclear. Germline loops: CDR1 LGHDT, CDR2 YNNKEL (reference sequence). With 0 bases removed from V and 4 bases from J, the gap between germline ends came to 12 bases. The CDR3 totals 15 residues. The CDR3 protein is CASSQDLRVGTEAFF. The CDR3 DNA reads as TGTGCCAGCAGCCAAGATCTGCGGGTGGGCACTGAAGCTTTCTTT.

The chain links TRBV7-3 to TRBJ1-4, with D maybe TRBD1 (5 bases). Trimming stripped 7 bases from V and 0 bases from J, with 12 bases between. The CDR3 totals 15 residues. Germline CDR1 SGHTA, CDR2 FQGTGA. The CDR3 spells CASTDGGATNEKLFF. The CDR3 DNA sequence: TGTGCCAGCACAGACGGGGGAGCAACTAATGAAAAACTGTTTTTT. Drawing the rest from reference TRBV7-3 and TRBJ1-4, the complete variable domain is GAGVSQTPSNKVTEKGKYVELRCDPISGHTALYWYRQSLGQGPEFLIYFQGTGAADDSGLPNDRFFAVRPEGSVSTLKIQRTERGDSAVYLCASTDGGATNEKLFFGSGTQLSVL.

The chain has TRBV5-1 and TRBJ2-1, with a tentative D call TRBD2 (5 bases). Germline CDR1 reads SGHRS; CDR2 reads YFSETQ. This CDR3 region has 17 residues. The V end lost 7 bases, the J end lost 2 bases, and 22 bases lay between the germline ends. This chain's CDR3 is CASASSPRAPTYNEQFF. CDR3 DNA sequence: TGCGCCAGCGCTAGCTCCCCTAGGGCGCCGACCTACAATGAGCAGTTCTTC.

This clone was observed a few times. The V gene is TRBV14, the J gene TRBJ1-2; D is unresolved. The germline V and J ends were trimmed by 3 bases and 7 bases, with 9 bases remaining between them. In germline, CDR1 is SGHDN, CDR2 FVKESK. CDR3 length: 12 amino acids. CDR3: CASSQGFGGYTF. The CDR3 coding sequence is TGTGCCAGCAGCCAGGGCTTCGGTGGCTACACCTTC.

There are a few counts of this clone. This sequence joins TRBV6-5 and TRBJ1-5; D uncertain. V lost 6 bases to trimming and J lost 6 bases, with 15 bases between them. Germline-derived CDR1 and CDR2 are MNHEY and SVGAGI. The CDR3 has 14 residues. CDR3 sequence reads: CASSEAEMGQPQHF. The DNA of the CDR3 is TGTGCCAGCAGCGAGGCAGAGATGGGTCAGCCCCAGCATTTT.

The gene calls are TRBV12-5 and TRBJ2-7, with D tentatively TRBD2 (5 bases). V was trimmed by 3 bases and J by 3 bases, leaving 12 bases between them. Germline CDR1 reads LGHNT; CDR2 reads FRNRAP. The CDR3 runs 14 residues. CDR3 bases: TGTGCTAGTGGTTTTGCCACGGGGAGCTACGAGCAGTACTTC. As protein: CASGFATGSYEQYF.

V is TRBV7-2 and J is TRBJ2-1, with 7 bases matching TRBD2. CDR3 size: 15 residues. The V gene end was trimmed by 3 bases and the J gene end by 3 bases; junction bases not matched to a gene: 5. In germline, CDR1 is SGHTA, CDR2 FQGNSA. This CDR3 is CASSFSSGIYNEQFF. The DNA for the CDR3 is TGTGCCAGCAGCTTCTCTAGCGGCATCTACAATGAGCAGTTCTTC. The entire variable domain, with the rest obtained from reference TRBV7-2 and TRBJ2-1, is as follows: GAGVSQSPSNKVTEKGKDVELRCDPISGHTALYWYRQSLGQGLEFLIYFQGNSAPDKSGLPSDRFSAERTGGSVSTLTIQRTQQEDSAVYLCASSFSSGIYNEQFFGPGTRLTVL.

J is TRBJ2-2 and V is TRBV2; 9 nucleotides agree with TRBD2. The ends lost 0 bases at V and 7 bases at J; junction bases unmatched: 12. The germline CDR1 and CDR2 sequences are SNHLY and FYNNEI. The CDR3 contains 18 residues. The CDR3 loop reads CASSEARAGGGRNGELFF. In DNA form, the CDR3 reads TGTGCCAGCAGTGAAGCGCGGGCGGGAGGGGGACGGAACGGGGAGCTGTTTTTT.

Only one count was recorded for this clone. The V call is TRBV7-9, the J call TRBJ1-3, with D uncertain. The germline V gene encodes CDR1 SEHNR and CDR2 FQNEAQ (reference sequence). This CDR3 has 17 amino acids. V was cut by 3 bases and J by 2 bases, with 17 bases left in between. CDR3: CASSFSPGPGTGNTIYF. As DNA, the CDR3 is TGTGCCAGCAGCTTCTCGCCGGGCCCCGGGACTGGAAACACCATATATTTT.

J is TRBJ2-5 and V is TRBV5-4; no clear D gene. V lost 0 bases, J lost 4 bases, and 13 bases lay in between. In germline, CDR1 is SGHNT, CDR2 YYREEE (reference sequence). The CDR3 loop spans 15 amino acids. The CDR3 sequence is CASSLDPVSGETQYF. The CDR3 bases are TGTGCCAGCAGCTTGGATCCTGTGAGTGGAGAGACCCAGTACTTC.

This chain uses TRBV10-3 with TRBJ2-7, with D uncertain. The V end lost 0 bases, the J end lost 0 bases, and 12 bases lay between the germline ends. This CDR3 has 16 residues. Germline CDR1 and CDR2: ENHRY and SYGVKD. CDR3 in DNA: TGTGCCATCAGTGAGTCGCAGCGAACGAACTCCTACGAGCAGTACTTC. Protein product: CAISESQRTNSYEQYF.

The rearrangement joins TRBV6-5 to TRBJ1-2; 7 bases fit TRBD1. Germline V gene lookup returns CDR1 MNHEY and CDR2 SVGAGI. The CDR3 contains 12 residues. The trim removed 6 bases at V and 8 bases at J, leaving 6 bases unmatched. This CDR3 is CASSRPQGGYTF. Here the CDR3 DNA reads TGTGCCAGCAGCCGCCCACAGGGGGGCTACACCTTC.